Reported below is one TCR beta chain. The target antigen is unknown. Only in-frame clones appear in the TCRdb table, and some are missing; sequencing was by immunoSEQ multiplex PCR. The sample lists over 65,000 clones, over 85% occurring once. This entry comes from a study of identifying expanded T cells in peripheral blood. Study-wide findings and caveats: Clone count variance between approximately two-week samples rose with total template count. Differentially abundant clones: about 1.1 between replicates, around 17 at two to three weeks, 19 to 20 at four.

No infections or other immune events were documented during collection. Trimming pared 2 bases from V and 4 bases from J, leaving 14 bases between. The CDR3 consists of 15 residues. Looked up from germline, CDR1 is LNHDA and CDR2 is SQIVND (reference sequence). V gene TRBV19 combines with J gene TRBJ1-2, with a tentative D call TRBD1 (5 bases). The source of this sequence is a person aged 18 to 75 in good health. Sequencing was performed on blood. The CDR3 DNA is TGTGCCAGTAGTATACCGGGGGACCGTGGCTATGGCTACACCTTC. Residues: CASSIPGDRGYGYTF.